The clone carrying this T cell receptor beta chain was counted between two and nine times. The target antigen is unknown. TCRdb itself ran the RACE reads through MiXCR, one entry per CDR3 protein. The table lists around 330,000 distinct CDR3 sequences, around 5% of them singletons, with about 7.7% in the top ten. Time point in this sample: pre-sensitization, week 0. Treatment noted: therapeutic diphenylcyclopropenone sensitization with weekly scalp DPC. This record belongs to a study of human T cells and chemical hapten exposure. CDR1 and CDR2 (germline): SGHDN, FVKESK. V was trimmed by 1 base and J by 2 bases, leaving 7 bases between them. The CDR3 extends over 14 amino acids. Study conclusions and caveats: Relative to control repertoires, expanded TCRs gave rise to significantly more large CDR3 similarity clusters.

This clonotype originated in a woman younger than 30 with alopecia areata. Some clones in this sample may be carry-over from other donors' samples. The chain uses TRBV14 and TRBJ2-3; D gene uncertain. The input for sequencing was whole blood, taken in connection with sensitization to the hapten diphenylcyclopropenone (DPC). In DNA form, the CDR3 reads TGTGCCAGCAGCCAAGGCCCTTTCACAGATACGCAGTATTTT. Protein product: CASSQGPFTDTQYF.